Given below is one T cell receptor (beta chain) in context. Its antigen is still unknown. This CDR3 comprises 18 residues. Trimming took off 6 bases at V and 1 base at J, with 22 bases between the two ends. TCRdb ran MiXCR on the 5' RACE reads and lists one entry per CDR3 protein. The data show 200,000 to 250,000 distinct CDR3 sequences, under 30% seen once. These data belong to a study of CD8 T cells in ankylosing spondylitis. Study-wide findings and caveats: As reported, disease-linked clones showed significant enrichment in matched ankylosing spondylitis synovial fluid.

The receptor comes from a male donor with ankylosing spondylitis or in good health (not recorded which). What was sequenced was blood, either unsorted or a sorted T cell fraction (not recorded which). The V and J genes are TRBV12-3 or TRBV12-4 and TRBJ2-1; D may be TRBD1 or TRBD2 (6 bases each). CDR3 region: CASREGEAGIRSYNEQFF. CDR3 DNA sequence: TGTGCCAGCAGGGAGGGGGAGGCCGGGATAAGGTCCTACAATGAGCAGTTCTTC.